This TCR beta chain comes out of a study of CD8 T cells in Susac syndrome (dated by TCRdb to between 2018 and 2020). At the level of the whole study: Among the sequenced Susac syndrome patients, over five had clinically active disease and eight were in clinical remission. At blood withdrawal, Susac syndrome patients were either therapy-naive, taking corticosteroids (in some cases with IVIg as well), or taking IVIg alone. Repertoire sequencing was used to test whether CD8+ T cell activation and differentiation in Susac syndrome was antigen driven.

High-throughput TCR beta sequencing profiled peripheral blood CD8+ and CD4+ T cells from healthy donors, Susac syndrome patients and multiple sclerosis patients. Susac syndrome patients met recently defined diagnostic criteria for definite or probable disease. Bulk CD8+ and CD4+ T cells were purified by magnetic negative isolation, while CD8+ TEMRA cells were enriched using FACS. Blood was collected in EDTA tubes and processed within 24 hours, with PBMCs isolated through density gradient centrifugation. PBMCs intended for TCR sequencing were cryopreserved in liquid nitrogen and thawed later in a water bath at 37 degrees C. The sorted or isolated CD4+, CD8+ and CD8+ TEMRA cells reached a purity of at least 90%. The investigation overall reported the following: The TCR sequencing and HLA analysis was acknowledged to have included a relatively small number of individuals. In patients with Susac syndrome, the CD4+ T cell repertoire showed no detectable clonal expansion.

Remarks on this clonotype: What this receptor recognizes is not known. No much larger clone exists at a distance of one base, and base qualities are not known.

The germline V and J ends show losses of 4 bases and 3 bases respectively, and no gene match explains 13 bases of the junction. CDR1 and CDR2, looked up from the germline V gene, are LGHNA and YNFKEQ. The CDR3, cysteine through phenylalanine, is 18 amino acids long. Of the read, only the CDR3 DNA is kept; its 54 bases are in frame from base 1. RNA was extracted using the RNeasy kit, and roughly 0.5 to 1 microgram was reverse transcribed with random hexamers. The immunoSEQ multiplex PCR assay, covering 54 Vbeta and 13 Jbeta segments, was used to amplify TCR beta CDR3 regions. To correct PCR amplification bias, a synthetic template baseline was used for both primer optimization and computational correction. The original methods were these. Only productive sequences were kept, with reads annotated to V, D and J genes according to IMGT and analyzed in immunoSEQ Analyzer. To calculate clonality, Shannon entropy was normalized by log2 of the number of productive unique sequences and then subtracted from one. Public and private clones were assessed among the 100 most prevalent clones of each patient and control. Susac-specific clones were defined as absent from healthy and MS cohorts, about 1,000 published viral clones and other ImmuneACCESS disease sequences. The raw public data were reprocessed by TCRdb itself: fastp quality trimming at Q25, MiXCR clonotype calling, in-frame beta chains only. All rows with the same CDR3 protein become a single entry with the most common DNA and genes. TCRdb's processing, not the study's, gives the V and J calls here. Within this sample are under 200,000 distinct CDR3 sequences, with roughly 92% of them counted one time only. 0.12% of the sample belongs to the ten largest clones.

The sequenced sample was CD4+ T cells from PBMCs. The source is a human donor with Susac syndrome. The chain is made from TRBV4-2 and TRBJ2-3; 10 junctional bases match TRBD2. The CDR3 reads as follows: CASSPKESSGGATDTQYF. The bases are TGTGCCAGCAGCCCCAAGGAGTCCAGCGGGGGGGCTACAGATACGCAGTATTTT.